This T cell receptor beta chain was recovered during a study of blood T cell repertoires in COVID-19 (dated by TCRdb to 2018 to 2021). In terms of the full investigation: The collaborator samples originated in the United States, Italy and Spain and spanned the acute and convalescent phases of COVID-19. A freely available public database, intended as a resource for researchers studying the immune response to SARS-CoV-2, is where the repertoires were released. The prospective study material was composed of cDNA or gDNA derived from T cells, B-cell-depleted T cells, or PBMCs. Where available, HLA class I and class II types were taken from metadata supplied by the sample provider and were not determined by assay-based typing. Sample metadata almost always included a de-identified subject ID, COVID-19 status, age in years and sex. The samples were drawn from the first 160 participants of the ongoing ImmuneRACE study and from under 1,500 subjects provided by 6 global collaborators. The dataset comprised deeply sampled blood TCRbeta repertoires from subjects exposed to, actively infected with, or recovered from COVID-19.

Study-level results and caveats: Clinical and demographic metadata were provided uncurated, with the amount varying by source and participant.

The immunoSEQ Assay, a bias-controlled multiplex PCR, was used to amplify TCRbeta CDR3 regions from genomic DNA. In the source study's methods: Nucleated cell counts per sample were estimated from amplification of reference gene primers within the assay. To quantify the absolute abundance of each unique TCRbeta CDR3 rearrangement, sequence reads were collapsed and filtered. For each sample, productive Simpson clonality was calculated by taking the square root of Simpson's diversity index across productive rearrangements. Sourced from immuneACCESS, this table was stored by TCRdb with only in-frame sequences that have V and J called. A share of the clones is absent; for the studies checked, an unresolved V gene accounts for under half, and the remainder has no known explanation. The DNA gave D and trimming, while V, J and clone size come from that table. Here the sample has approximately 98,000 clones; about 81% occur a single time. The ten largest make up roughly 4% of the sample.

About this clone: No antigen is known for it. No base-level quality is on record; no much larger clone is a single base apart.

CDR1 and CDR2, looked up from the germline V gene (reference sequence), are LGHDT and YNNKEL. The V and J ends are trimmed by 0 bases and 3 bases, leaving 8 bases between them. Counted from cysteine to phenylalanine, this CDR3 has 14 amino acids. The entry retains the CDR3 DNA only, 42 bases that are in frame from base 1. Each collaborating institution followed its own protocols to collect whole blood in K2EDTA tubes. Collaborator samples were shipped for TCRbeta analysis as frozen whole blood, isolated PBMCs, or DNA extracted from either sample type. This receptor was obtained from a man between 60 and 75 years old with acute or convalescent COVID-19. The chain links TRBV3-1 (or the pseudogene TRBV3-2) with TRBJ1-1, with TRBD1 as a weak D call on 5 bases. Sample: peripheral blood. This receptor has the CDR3 CASSQDPGYTEAFF. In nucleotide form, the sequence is TGTGCCAGCAGCCAAGATCCAGGGTACACTGAAGCTTTCTTT.